This T cell receptor (beta chain) is drawn from a study of regulatory T cells in long-lasting Graves disease. Described time point: persistent/refractory GD, antithyroid drugs over 5 years with positive TRAb. Extracted RNA from PBMCs served as the source of the TCR library. In its sample, this clonotype was seen a few times. The antigen is unknown. Germline CDR1 and CDR2: SGHRS and YFSETQ. V lost 0 bases to trimming and J lost 10 bases, with 16 bases between them. CDR3 length: 14 amino acids. Overall study results and limits: Persistent disease preferred TRBV28, TRBJ1-2 and TRBJ2-5.

iRepertoire HTBI primers and Arm-PCR of CDR3 regions built TCR beta libraries. TCRdb called the multiplex PCR reads again in MiXCR, with one record for every CDR3 protein. The data hold 310,000 or so distinct CDR3 sequences, with roughly a fifth observed a single time. The source material was peripheral blood mononuclear cells (PBMCs), sampled when the disease was refractory, from a patient treated with antithyroid drugs. The J gene is TRBJ1-1, the V gene TRBV5-1; possibly TRBD1 for D (5 bases). The receptor comes from a female donor with Graves disease. Here the CDR3 DNA reads TGCGCCAGCAGCTTGGTGGGGGTTAGGGATCTAGCTTTCTTT. Protein product: CASSLVGVRDLAFF.